A single sample is the source of the 21 T cell receptor beta chains below, sequenced in a study of blood T cell repertoires in COVID-19. Measured with immunoSEQ multiplex PCR; TCRdb has only the in-frame clones, and not every one. The sample carries a few hundred thousand clones, about 90% recorded once. Sample: PBMCs or T cells enriched from blood (not recorded which). Receptors originate from a man aged 40-50 years in a cohort exposed to, infected with or recovered from COVID-19 (not recorded which).

The chain has TRBV10-1 and TRBJ2-1; 7 bases map to TRBD2. From germline, CDR1 is WNHNN and CDR2 SYGVQD (reference sequence). The trim removed 3 bases at V and 5 bases at J, leaving 7 bases unmatched. The CDR3 length is 15 residues. The CDR3 region has the DNA TGCGCCAGCAGTGACACGGGAGGACCCCACAATGAGCAGTTCTTC. Translating it yields CASSDTGGPHNEQFF.

A single count supports this clone. The rearrangement links TRBV7-9 to TRBJ1-4, with a possible D match to TRBD1 (6 bases). This CDR3 spans 16 amino acids. Between the trimmed V and J ends, which lost 6 bases and 8 bases, there was a span of 22 bases. Per germline, CDR1 SEHNR and CDR2 FQNEAQ (reference sequence). The CDR3: CASRPPSGEWEEKLFF. The CDR3 DNA follows: TGTGCCAGCAGGCCACCTTCAGGGGAATGGGAGGAAAAACTGTTTTTT.

This clone showed up just once. The chain is built from TRBV28 and TRBJ2-1; D unclear. Germline V gene lookup returns CDR1 MDHEN and CDR2 SYDVKM. V lost 7 bases and J lost 5, with 6 bases in between. The CDR3 totals 11 residues. The CDR3 DNA reads TGTGCCAGCACGTTTGACAATGAGCAGTTCTTC. Translating gives CASTFDNEQFF.

The rearrangement joins TRBV30 to TRBJ2-2; 9 nucleotides agree with TRBD1. The CDR3 sequence is 14 residues long. With 3 bases clipped from V and 4 bases from J, the junction kept 3 bases outside the gene matches. The germline CDR1 and CDR2 sequences are GTSNPN and SVGIG (reference sequence). The CDR3 reads CAWSGQGTTGELFF. The CDR3 DNA sequence: TGTGCCTGGAGCGGACAGGGGACCACCGGGGAGCTGTTTTTT.

The chain links TRBV5-1 to TRBJ2-1; no firm D call. Germline CDR1 is SGHRS and CDR2 is YFSETQ. The CDR3 length is 14 residues. The V end was cut by 4 bases, the J end by 7 bases, with 15 bases between. The CDR3 DNA reads TGCGCCAGCAGCGTAACGCCCGAGAGAAATGAGCAGTTCTTC. It yields the protein CASSVTPERNEQFF.

This clone was seen a handful of times. The same CDR3 also results from other DNA sequences found in this sample. J is TRBJ2-7 and V is TRBV4-2; 9 positions agree with TRBD2. Trimming cost V 1 base and J 1 base; bases outside gene matches: 2. The CDR3 extends over 15 amino acids. Per germline, CDR1 LGHNA and CDR2 YNFKEQ. The DNA of the CDR3 is TGTGCCAGCAGCCAAGGTCTAGCGGGGTCCTACGAGCAGTACTTC. It codes for CASSQGLAGSYEQYF.

V is TRBV19 and J is TRBJ1-2, with D possibly TRBD1 on 5 matching bases. The CDR3 covers 13 residues. V shed 7 bases and J shed 5 bases, with 14 bases lying between them. CDR1 LNHDA and CDR2 SQIVND come from the germline V gene (reference sequence). Written as DNA, the CDR3 is TGTGCCAGTACGGCAGGGCAGGGATATGGCTACACCTTC. Its protein product is CASTAGQGYGYTF.

The chain has TRBV10-3 and TRBJ2-7, with 8 bases identical to TRBD2. The CDR3 sequence is 13 residues long. Trimming cost V 10 bases and J 3 bases; bases outside gene matches: 8. Germline loops: CDR1 ENHRY, CDR2 SYGVKD. The CDR3 spells CATAGTRGYEQYF. The CDR3 DNA reads as TGTGCCACGGCCGGGACTAGGGGCTACGAGCAGTACTTC.

Notes on this clone: This sample includes further DNA sequences coding for the same CDR3. The chain has TRBV9 and TRBJ1-2, with D tentatively TRBD1 (6 bases). This CDR3 comprises 13 residues. Deletions cut 4 bases from V and 2 bases from J, with 9 bases between. Germline V gene lookup returns CDR1 SGDLS and CDR2 YYNGEE. CDR3 sequence: CASSPRGNYGYTF. DNA for the CDR3: TGTGCCAGCAGCCCAAGGGGGAACTATGGCTACACCTTC.

V is TRBV6-5 and J is TRBJ1-1; the match to TRBD1 covers 7 bases. V dropped 7 bases and J dropped 6; count of bases not matched to a gene: 11. This CDR3 contains 14 residues. The germline V gene encodes CDR1 MNHEY and CDR2 SVGAGI. CDR3: CASIRVQGDAEAFF. In DNA form, the CDR3 reads TGTGCCAGCATAAGGGTCCAGGGGGACGCTGAAGCTTTCTTT.

The chain joins TRBV7-9 to TRBJ2-2; 10 bases are shared with TRBD1. The V and J ends lost 5 bases and 1 base, in that order; junction bases with no gene match: 4. This CDR3 is built from 16 residues. Germline CDR1 is SEHNR and CDR2 is FQNEAQ (reference sequence). The CDR3 region has the DNA TGTGCCAGCAGCAAGGGACAGGGGTTGAACACCGGGGAGCTGTTTTTT. This sequence encodes CASSKGQGLNTGELFF.

This chain links TRBV5-1 with TRBJ1-3; 8 bases match TRBD1. This CDR3 comprises 15 residues. Trimming removed 4 bases from V and 0 bases from J; junction bases left unmatched: 3. Germline V CDR1 and CDR2: SGHRS, YFSETQ. CDR3 residues: CASSPTGDSGNTIYF. CDR3 nucleotide sequence: TGCGCCAGCAGCCCGACAGGGGACTCTGGAAACACCATATATTTT.

V usage is TRBV27 and J usage is TRBJ2-2; 8 positions agree with TRBD2. After removal of 4 bases from V and 7 bases from J, the junction contained 8 bases not matched to a gene. This CDR3 comprises 15 residues. Germline V gene sequence: CDR1 MNHEY, CDR2 SMNVEV (reference sequence). The DNA for the CDR3 is TGTGCCAGCAGTTCTTTAGCGGGATATAACGGGGAGCTGTTTTTT. Protein: CASSSLAGYNGELFF.

The chain has TRBV6-1 and TRBJ1-2; D gene ambiguous. Germline V CDR1 and CDR2: MNHNS, SASEGT. The CDR3 runs 15 residues. V shed 2 bases and J shed 2 bases, with 12 bases lying between them. The CDR3 nucleotides are TGTGCCAGCAGTGAACCTGGTGGAGGGAACTATGGCTACACCTTC. It is translated as CASSEPGGGNYGYTF.

V usage is TRBV9 and J usage is TRBJ2-1; 13 bases map to TRBD2. The V gene's germline CDR1 is SGDLS and CDR2 YYNGEE. The CDR3 is made up of 14 amino acids. Losses at the gene ends were 3 bases for V and 7 bases for J; bases not matched to a gene: 1. The CDR3 loop is CASSGLAGGNEQFF. The DNA of the CDR3 is TGTGCCAGCAGCGGACTAGCGGGAGGAAATGAGCAGTTCTTC.

The chain employs TRBV10-3 and TRBJ1-5, with D tentatively TRBD1 (6 bases). This CDR3 spans 14 amino acids. Germline CDR1 is ENHRY and CDR2 is SYGVKD. Trimming took off 3 bases at V and 7 bases at J, with 13 bases between the two ends. This CDR3 is CAISDSVGGQPQHF. The CDR3 DNA sequence: TGTGCCATCAGTGATTCTGTAGGGGGACAGCCCCAGCATTTT.

The gene calls are TRBV9 and TRBJ2-3; 14 bases align to TRBD2. This CDR3 comprises 17 residues. V was pared by 4 bases and J by 5 bases, with 9 bases of the junction left unmatched. Germline V CDR1 and CDR2: SGDLS, YYNGEE. CDR3 amino acids: CASSTLGLAGVGDTQYF. CDR3 DNA: TGTGCCAGCAGCACCTTGGGACTAGCGGGAGTTGGAGATACGCAGTATTTT.

The chain has TRBV6-5 and TRBJ1-5; a possible D gene is TRBD1 (5 bases). This CDR3 has 14 amino acids. Germline loops: CDR1 MNHEY, CDR2 SVGAGI. Trimming removed 7 bases from V and 3 bases from J, with 13 bases in between. The CDR3 DNA reads TGTGCCAGCATCGACAGTAGCCCCAATCAGCCCCAGCATTTT. Translation gives CASIDSSPNQPQHF.

The chain links TRBV19 to TRBJ2-1; 8 nucleotides agree with TRBD1. This CDR3 region has 16 residues. Germline assignment: CDR1 LNHDA and CDR2 SQIVND (reference sequence). J lost 3 bases, V lost 5 bases, and 9 bases had no gene match. The chain's CDR3 is CASSQRTGSIYNEQFF. CDR3 sequence (DNA): TGTGCCAGTAGTCAAAGGACAGGGAGTATCTACAATGAGCAGTTCTTC.

In the case of this clone: With a much larger clone just one base away, this may be a read error. The same CDR3 is also encoded by other DNA sequences in this sample. CDR3 coding DNA: TGTGCCAGCAGCTCGGACAGGGATCAGCCCCAGCATTTT. Its translation: CASSSDRDQPQHF. V is TRBV7-3 and J is TRBJ1-5; 8 bases are shared with TRBD1. The V segment lost 4 bases and the J segment 5 bases; nucleotides outside the gene matches: 1. The CDR3 covers 13 residues. Germline CDR1 and CDR2: SGHTA and FQGTGA.

V gene TRBV27 combines with J gene TRBJ2-1; a possible D gene is TRBD1 (6 bases). V was shortened by 5 bases and J by 0 bases, with 11 bases between the two germline ends. CDR3 size: 15 residues. Germline-derived CDR1 and CDR2 are MNHEY and SMNVEV (reference sequence). The CDR3 loop is CASSDQGSSYNEQFF. The CDR3 DNA follows: TGTGCCAGCAGTGATCAGGGGAGCTCCTACAATGAGCAGTTCTTC.